Reported below is one T cell receptor beta chain. The antigen it recognizes is unknown. It has no much larger one-base neighbor in the sample; base qualities were not kept. Libraries were made using the immunoSEQ multiplex PCR assay. For TCR sequencing, RNA was extracted from every sample and reverse transcribed into cDNA to serve as template. SuperScript III was used for first-strand cDNA synthesis, primed with a 2:1 mix of oligo-dT and random hexamers. Amplification bias was assessed with a synthetic immune receptor repertoire, and residual bias was removed computationally. In the paper's pipeline: Raw reads were preprocessed for error removal, and CDR3 was defined according to IMGT conventions as running from the conserved cysteine to phenylalanine. Clonality was computed as 1 minus the Shannon entropy, with the entropy normalized by log2 of the number of productive unique TCRs. Whether each scalp clone was CD4 or CD8 was inferred by checking scalp TCRbeta sequences against the CD4 and CD8 repertoires from sorted blood. Entries here come from immuneACCESS through TCRdb and include only in-frame sequences with V and J called. Some clones fail to appear in such tables; in the studies checked, an unresolved V gene covers under half of the shortfall, and the cause of the remainder is unknown. V and J calls and clone size are copied from that table; D and trimming were computed from the DNA. Counted in this sample were about 140,000 clones; approximately 86% of them appeared once. The top ten constitute 13% of the sample.

This specimen comes from a study of CD8+ T cells in alopecia areata (dated by TCRdb to about 2018). Regarding the study in general: Treated patients were enrolled in an open-label pilot trial of oral tofacitinib, 5 to 10 mg twice daily, for moderate-to-severe alopecia areata. Tofacitinib was administered for 6 to 18 months, and 6 months of follow-up off drug were then conducted to assess delayed response and recurrence. For the treated patients, the SALT score, which quantifies what percentage of scalp surface area is affected, served as the measure of disease severity. High-throughput TCRbeta sequencing was used to examine T cell clonal expansion in alopecia areata in both the C3H/HeJ mouse model and human patients. Scalp tissue and sorted CD4+ and CD8+ peripheral blood T cells from patchy and totalis/universalis alopecia areata patients and from healthy controls were covered by human TCRbeta sequencing. Tofacitinib-treated patients had biopsies at baseline and at 4 and 24 weeks of treatment, with a later scalp biopsy in several patients. Scalp clonality was compared among normal scalp (n=4), patchy alopecia areata scalp (n=8), and alopecia totalis/universalis scalp (n=8). RNA was extracted with the PAXgene miRNA kit for fixed scalp, the miRNeasy kit for PBMCs, and the RNeasy kit for mouse skin. TCRbeta CDR3 regions were amplified by immunoSEQ multiplex PCR with 35 Vbeta forward and 13 Jbeta reverse primers.

The time point label for this specimen denotes: 4 weeks on oral tofacitinib. This specimen's treatment or condition label, per the study, means: oral pan-JAK inhibitor, 5-10 mg twice daily. Lesional scalp punch biopsies and peripheral blood were obtained from alopecia areata patients. PBMCs were separated by density centrifugation and stained for CD3, CD4 and CD8, after which CD4+ and CD8+ T cells were sorted on a FACSAria. The CDR1 and CDR2 encoded by the germline V gene are SGHTA and FQGTGA. Relative to germline, V is 1 base shorter and J is 4 bases shorter, with 14 bases between their ends. The CDR3 goes from the cysteine to the phenylalanine over 17 residues. Only the CDR3 region is kept as DNA, spanning 51 bases read in frame from base 1. Overall results and qualifications from the work: Lesional scalp, especially in alopecia totalis/universalis, showed higher clonality and more expanded CD8+ clones than normal scalp, suggesting antigenic drive. Scalp TCR repertoire analysis is complicated because resident alphabeta T cells in normal human skin are also sequenced, whereas mouse skin is dominated by gammadelta T cells. During tofacitinib treatment, many expanded lesional clones stuck around in both scalp and blood, and this persistence may partly explain why relapse happens after treatment is stopped. Because the treated cohort was small and had only one nonresponder, larger studies are needed to examine links between baseline CD8+ expansion and response. Tofacitinib significantly decreased scalp clonality and the number of expanded CD8+ clones among the top 100 scalp clones. Shared TCR sequences between patients were less evident than in mice, which may be partly attributable to HLA diversity in the patient population.

The starting material was CD8+ T cells sorted from blood, obtained at week 4, from a patient treated with tofacitinib. The receptor's source is a human donor with alopecia areata. Rearrangement joined TRBV7-3 to TRBJ2-6, with TRBD2 tentatively as D gene (5 bases match). The CDR3 is CASSLMVAGPGANVLTF. In nucleotide form, the sequence is TGTGCCAGCAGCTTAATGGTGGCGGGTCCCGGGGCCAACGTCCTGACTTTC.